This TCR beta chain came from a study of T cell repertoires in ileal Crohn's disease. Produced via immunoSEQ multiplex PCR; TCRdb's table is partial and in-frame only. The sample holds around 15,000 clones, 92% seen once. Germline CDR1 SGHVS, CDR2 FNYEAQ. This CDR3 spans 12 amino acids. The V end was cut by 2 bases, the J end by 7 bases, with 3 bases between. Time point given: inflamed ileum from the surgical specimen. The material sequenced was ileal tissue. V gene TRBV7-6 combines with J gene TRBJ1-6, with unresolved D. The source is an adult with Crohn's disease. As DNA, the CDR3 is TGTGCCAGCAGCTTACTAAATTCACCCCTCCACTTT. Translated: CASSLLNSPLHF.